The clone carrying this T cell receptor (beta chain) was counted between two and nine times. The antigen is not known. The data were taken from a study of shared clonotypes between healthy human individuals. Study-level results: Generation of non-shared clonotypes was less probable than generation of clonotypes shared by all four donors. Rarefaction curves obtained for sorted subsets showed sequencing incomplete despite large depth.

CDR1 GTSNPN and CDR2 SVGIG come from the germline V gene (reference sequence). This CDR3 is 12 amino acids long. Trimming cost V 5 bases and J 5 bases, with 9 bases left between them. Deep was the level at which the assay was run. The repertoire was sequenced with immunoSEQ multiplex PCR; TCRdb's copy has only in-frame clones and lacks some. The sample lists approximately 1,000,000 clones; more than 75% were seen once. HIV-negative, healthy adults without recent acute infections or vaccinations were the donors. Sequencing used memory CD4+ T cells from PBMCs. Specified subset: CD45RA-negative fraction. This receptor was obtained from a man between 18 and 35 years old in good health. Some clones in this sample may be carry-over from other donors' samples. The V and J genes are TRBV30 and TRBJ2-2; possibly TRBD1 or TRBD2 for D (5 bases each). The CDR3 sequence: CAWYEGTGELFF. CDR3 sequence (DNA): TGTGCCTGGTACGAGGGGACCGGGGAGCTGTTTTTT.